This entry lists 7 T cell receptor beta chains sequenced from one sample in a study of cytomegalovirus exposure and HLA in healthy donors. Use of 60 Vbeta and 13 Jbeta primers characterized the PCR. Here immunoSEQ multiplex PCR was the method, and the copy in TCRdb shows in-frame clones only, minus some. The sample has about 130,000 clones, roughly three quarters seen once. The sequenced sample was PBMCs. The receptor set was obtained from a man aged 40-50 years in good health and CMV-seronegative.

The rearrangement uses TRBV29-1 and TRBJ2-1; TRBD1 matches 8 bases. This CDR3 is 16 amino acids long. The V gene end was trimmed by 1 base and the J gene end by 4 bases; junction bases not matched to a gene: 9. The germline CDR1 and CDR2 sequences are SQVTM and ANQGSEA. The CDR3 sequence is CSVEGGQGRVYNEQFF. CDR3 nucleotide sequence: TGCAGCGTTGAAGGCGGACAGGGACGGGTTTACAATGAGCAGTTCTTC.

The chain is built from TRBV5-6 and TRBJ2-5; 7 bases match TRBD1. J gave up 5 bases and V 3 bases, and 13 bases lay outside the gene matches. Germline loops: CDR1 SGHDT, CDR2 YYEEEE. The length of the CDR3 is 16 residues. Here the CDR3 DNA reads TGTGCCAGCAGCTCCTACAGACAGGGTGGGGTTGAGACCCAGTACTTC. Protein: CASSSYRQGGVETQYF.

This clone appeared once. The CDR3 DNA reads as TGTGCCAGCAGCTTAAAGCAGGGCGACGCTCGAAACACCATATATTTT. Residues: CASSLKQGDARNTIYF. The chain carries TRBV7-9 and TRBJ1-3; D possibly corresponds to TRBD1 (5 bases). CDR1 is SEHNR, CDR2 FQNEAQ, per germline (reference sequence). The CDR3 totals 16 residues. V was cut by 2 bases and J by 5 bases, with 16 bases left in between.

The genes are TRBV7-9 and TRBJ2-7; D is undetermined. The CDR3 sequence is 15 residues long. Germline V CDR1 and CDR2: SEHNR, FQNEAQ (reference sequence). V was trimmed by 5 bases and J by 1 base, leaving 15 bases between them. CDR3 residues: CASSVSWARSYEQYF. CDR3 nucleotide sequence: TGTGCCAGCAGCGTATCTTGGGCACGGTCCTACGAGCAGTACTTC.

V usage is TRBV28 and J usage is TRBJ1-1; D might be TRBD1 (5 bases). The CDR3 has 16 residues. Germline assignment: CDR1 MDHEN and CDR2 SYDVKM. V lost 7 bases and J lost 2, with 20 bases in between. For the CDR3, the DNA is TGTGCCAGCAAACCGACCCCTAGGGGCCAAAACACTGAAGCTTTCTTT. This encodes CASKPTPRGQNTEAFF.

The CDR3 DNA sequence: TGTGCCAGCAGTGAACTATATGGCTACACCTTC. Translated, it gives CASSELYGYTF. The chain couples TRBV6-6 to TRBJ1-2; D is unclear. The ends were cut back, 5 bases at V and 5 bases at J, with 6 bases in the middle. This CDR3 has 11 residues. Germline V CDR1 and CDR2: MNHNY, SVGAGI (reference sequence).

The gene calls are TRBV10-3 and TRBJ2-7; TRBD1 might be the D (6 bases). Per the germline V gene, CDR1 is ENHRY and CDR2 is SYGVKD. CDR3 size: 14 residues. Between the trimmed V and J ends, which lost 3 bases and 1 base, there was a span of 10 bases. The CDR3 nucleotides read TGTGCCATCAGTGAAGGGGGTGGTTCCTACGAGCAGTACTTC. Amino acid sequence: CAISEGGGSYEQYF.